This T cell receptor beta chain was sequenced during a study of shared clonotypes between healthy human individuals. A remark on this clone: Other DNA variants within this sample encode the same CDR3.

Sequenced by immunoSEQ multiplex PCR; TCRdb stores in-frame clones only, minus some. The profile shows millions of clones, around 95% of them singletons. What was sequenced was naive CD4+ T cells sorted from blood. Subset here: CD45RA+ positively selected. The sequence derives from a man younger than 30 in good health.

CDR3 nucleotide sequence: TGCGCCAGCAGCAGGACCGGGGCCACCGGGGAGCTGTTTTTT. Residues: CASSRTGATGELFF. The rearrangement joins TRBV5-1 to TRBJ2-2; D is tentatively TRBD1 or TRBD2 (5 bases each). The CDR3 has 14 residues. Per the germline V gene, CDR1 is SGHRS and CDR2 is YFSETQ. The V gene lost 4 bases and the J gene lost 4 bases, with 11 bases spanning the gap.